This T cell receptor (beta chain) was sequenced during a study of T cell responses to AZD1222 COVID-19 vaccine. The CDR3 has 14 amino acids. The germline V gene has CDR1 MDHEN and CDR2 SYDVKM. V gave up 5 bases and J gave up 10 bases, with 18 bases separating them. TCRdb's copy holds only in-frame clones and misses some; the assay was immunoSEQ multiplex PCR. The sample holds under 150,000 clones; 75% to 85% are singletons and the top ten take 7.9%. This material consisted of peripheral blood, taken 28 days after the second dose of the MenACWY control vaccine. The sequence was obtained from an adult who received the MenACWY meningococcal vaccine as a control. The rearrangement joins TRBV28 to TRBJ2-1; D might be TRBD1 or TRBD2, each matching 6 bases. This CDR3 is CASSQPGDFGEQFF. CDR3 in DNA: TGTGCCAGCAGTCAACCAGGGGACTTCGGGGAGCAGTTCTTC. Drawing the rest from reference TRBV28 and TRBJ2-1, the complete variable domain is DVKVTQSSRYLVKRTGEKVFLECVQDMDHENMFWYRQDPGLGLRLIYFSYDVKMKEKGDIPEGYSVSREKKERFSLILESASTNQTSMYLCASSQPGDFGEQFFGPGTRLTVL.